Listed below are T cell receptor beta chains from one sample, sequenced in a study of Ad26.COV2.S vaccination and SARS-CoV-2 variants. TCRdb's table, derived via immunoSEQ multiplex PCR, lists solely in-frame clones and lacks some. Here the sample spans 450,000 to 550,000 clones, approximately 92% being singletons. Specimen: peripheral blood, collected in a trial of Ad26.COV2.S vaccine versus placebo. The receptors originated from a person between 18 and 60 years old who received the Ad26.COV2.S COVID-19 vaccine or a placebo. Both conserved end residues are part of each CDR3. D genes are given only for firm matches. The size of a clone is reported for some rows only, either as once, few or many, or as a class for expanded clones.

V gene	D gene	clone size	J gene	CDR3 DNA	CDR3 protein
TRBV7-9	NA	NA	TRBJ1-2	TGTGCCAGCAGCTTAGCGCTTGTGGGGGCAGGCTACACCTTC	CASSLALVGAGYTF
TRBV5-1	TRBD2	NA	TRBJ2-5	TGCGCCAGCAGCTCCTGGGACTATCCGTACCAAGAGACCCAGTACTTC	CASSSWDYPYQETQYF
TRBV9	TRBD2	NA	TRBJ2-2	TGTGCCAGCAGCGCCGGACTAGCGGGGGCCGAGGGGGAGCTGTTTTTT	CASSAGLAGAEGELFF
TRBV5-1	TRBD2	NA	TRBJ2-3	TGCGCCAGCAGCTTGGGAAGCGGGGGCACCTCTGGGGATACGCAGTATTTT	CASSLGSGGTSGDTQYF
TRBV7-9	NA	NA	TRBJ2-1	TGTGCCAGCAGCCCCAGGGGCCATAGCTCCTACAATGAGCAGTTCTTC	CASSPRGHSSYNEQFF
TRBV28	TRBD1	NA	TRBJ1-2	TGTGCCAGCAGGAGACAGGGTGGGGGCGATGGCTACACCTTC	CASRRQGGGDGYTF
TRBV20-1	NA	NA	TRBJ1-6	TGCAGTGCTAGTTGGGGGGAGCTAGAAAATTCACCCCTCCACTTT	CSASWGELENSPLHF
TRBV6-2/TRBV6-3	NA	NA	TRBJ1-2	TGTGCCAGCAGTTACTCGACGGGATCGGGCTACACCTTC	CASSYSTGSGYTF
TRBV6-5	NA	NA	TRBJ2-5	TGTGCCAGCAGTTGGCGGAAAGGGCGTGAGACCCAGTACTTC	CASSWRKGRETQYF
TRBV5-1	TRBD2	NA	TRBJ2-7	TGCGCCAGCAGCTTGTCGGGGTCTGCGGGGGGATACGAGCAGTACTTC	CASSLSGSAGGYEQYF
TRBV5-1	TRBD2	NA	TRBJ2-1	TGCGCCAGCAGCTTTATTAGCGGGAGGGCCTTAAATGAGCAGTTCTTC	CASSFISGRALNEQFF
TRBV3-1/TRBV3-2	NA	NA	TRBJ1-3	TGTGCCAGCAGCCAATTTATAGTATCCAGCTCTGGAAACACCATATATTTT	CASSQFIVSSSGNTIYF
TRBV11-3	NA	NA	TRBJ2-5	TGTGCCAGCAGGAGGCCTTCAGAGACCCAGTACTTC	CASRRPSETQYF
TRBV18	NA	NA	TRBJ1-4	TGTGCCAGCTCAACACAGGGTGGTAATGAAAAACTGTTTTTT	CASSTQGGNEKLFF
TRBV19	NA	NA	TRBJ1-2	TGTGCCAGTAGTATAATATCGCGAGGGACGCGAGGCTACACCTTC	CASSIISRGTRGYTF
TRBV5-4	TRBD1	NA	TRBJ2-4	TGTGCCAGCAGCCCGGGACAGAGGTTCAAAAACATTCAGTACTTC	CASSPGQRFKNIQYF
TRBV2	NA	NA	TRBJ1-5	TGTGCCAGCAGTGGGGAACTTAATCAGCCCCAGCATTTT	CASSGELNQPQHF
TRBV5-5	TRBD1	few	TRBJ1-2	TGTGCCAGCAGCCTATTCCTGACAGGGGACTATGGCTACACCTTC	CASSLFLTGDYGYTF
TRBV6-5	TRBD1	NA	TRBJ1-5	TGTGCCAGCAGTCGACAGGGCAGCAATCAGCCCCAGCATTTT	CASSRQGSNQPQHF
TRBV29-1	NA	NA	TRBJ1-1	TGCAGCGTTGAAGATTGGACAGCTGAAGCTTTCTTT	CSVEDWTAEAFF
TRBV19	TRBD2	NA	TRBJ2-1	TGTGCCAGTAAAAAGCGGCTAGCGGGGCCCCCCCAGTTCTTC	CASKKRLAGPPQFF
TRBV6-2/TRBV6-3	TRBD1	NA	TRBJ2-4	TGTGCCAGCAGTCAAGGACAGGCCTCCAAAAACATTCAGTACTTC	CASSQGQASKNIQYF
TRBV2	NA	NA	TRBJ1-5	TGTGCCAGCAGTGAAGCGCTAAAGGGGTATCAGCCCCAGCATTTT	CASSEALKGYQPQHF
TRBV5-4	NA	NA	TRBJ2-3	TGTGCCAGCAGCACACCAACTAGCTCCACAGATACGCAGTATTTT	CASSTPTSSTDTQYF
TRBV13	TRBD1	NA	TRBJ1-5	TGTGCCAGCAGCTTGGGACAGGGCAATCAGCCCCAGCATTTT	CASSLGQGNQPQHF
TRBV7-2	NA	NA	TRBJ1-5	TGTGCCAGCAGCTTCGGGGCGGTTCAGCCCCAGCATTTT	CASSFGAVQPQHF
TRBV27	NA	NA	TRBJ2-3	TGTGCCAGCCACTCGGGGGTGGGTTTCACAGATACGCAGTATTTT	CASHSGVGFTDTQYF
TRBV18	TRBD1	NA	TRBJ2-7	TGTGCCAGCTCACTCCGGGACAGGGGGCAGTACTTC	CASSLRDRGQYF
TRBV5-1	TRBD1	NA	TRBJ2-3	TGCGCCAGCAGCCCGGGGACAGGGAGTGGAACAGATACGCAGTATTTT	CASSPGTGSGTDTQYF
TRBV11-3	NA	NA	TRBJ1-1	TGTGCCAGCAGCTCTGGCCTGGAGTTCACTGAAGCTTTCTTT	CASSSGLEFTEAFF
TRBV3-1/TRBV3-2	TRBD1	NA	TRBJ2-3	TGTGCCAGCAGCTCCGGGACAGGGGATTTGGTGGCTCATGGAGATACGCAGTATTTT	CASSSGTGDLVAHGDTQYF
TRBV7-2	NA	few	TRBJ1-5	TGTGCCAGCAGCTTAGAAAGGGGCAATCAGCCCCAGCATTTT	CASSLERGNQPQHF
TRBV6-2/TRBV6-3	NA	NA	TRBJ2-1	TGTGCCAGCAGTTCCCTAGTAAGGCCCTACAATGAGCAGTTCTTC	CASSSLVRPYNEQFF
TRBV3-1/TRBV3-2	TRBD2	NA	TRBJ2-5	TGTGCCAGCAGCTACCCGGGACTAGGGACGGAGACCCAGTACTTC	CASSYPGLGTETQYF
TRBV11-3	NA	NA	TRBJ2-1	TGTGCCAGCAGCTTGGGTACCTACAATGAGCAGTTCTTC	CASSLGTYNEQFF
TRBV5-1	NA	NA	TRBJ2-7	TGCGCCAGCAGCTTTCAGGGGCCCTACGAGCAGTACTTC	CASSFQGPYEQYF
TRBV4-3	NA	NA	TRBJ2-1	TGCGCCAGCAGCCAAGATGTGGAGGGGCGGCAGTTCTTC	CASSQDVEGRQFF
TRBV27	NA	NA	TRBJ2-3	TGTGCCAGCAGTTGGGCCCGCTCCGGAGTGGATACGCAGTATTTT	CASSWARSGVDTQYF
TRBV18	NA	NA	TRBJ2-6	TGTGCCAGCTCACCGGGGTCTGGGGCCAACGTCCTGACTTTC	CASSPGSGANVLTF
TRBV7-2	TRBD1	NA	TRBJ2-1	TGTGCCAGCAGCTTAGGGGGACAGGGTGGACGTGAGCAGTTCTTC	CASSLGGQGGREQFF
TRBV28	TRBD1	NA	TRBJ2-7	TGTGCCAGCCACGAGGGACAGGGGAGGTACGAGCAGTACTTC	CASHEGQGRYEQYF
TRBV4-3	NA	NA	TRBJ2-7	TGCGCCAGCAGCCAGGGACACACAGGGAGCGAGCAGTACTTC	CASSQGHTGSEQYF
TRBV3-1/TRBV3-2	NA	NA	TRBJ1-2	TGTGCCAGCAGTGTTAGGTTACACCTTAACTATGGCTACACCTTC	CASSVRLHLNYGYTF
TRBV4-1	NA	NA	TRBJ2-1	TGCGCCAGCAGCCCAACCGCCAGCTACAATGAGCAGTTCTTC	CASSPTASYNEQFF
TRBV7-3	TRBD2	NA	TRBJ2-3	TGTGCCAGCAGGACTAGCGGGAACACAGATACGCAGTATTTT	CASRTSGNTDTQYF
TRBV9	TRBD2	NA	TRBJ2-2	TGTGCCAGCAGCGACTCGGGACTAGCGGGAGACACCGGGGAGCTGTTTTTT	CASSDSGLAGDTGELFF